Listed here are 21 T cell receptor beta chains from one sample, sequenced in a study of human T cells and chemical hapten exposure. The sample's time point: patch test 2, 6 weeks after DPC sensitization. Treatment: therapeutic diphenylcyclopropenone sensitization with weekly scalp DPC. Using its own MiXCR run on the RACE reads, TCRdb lists one record per CDR3 protein. The sample shows approximately 89,000 distinct CDR3 sequences, 6.5% to 8% of them seen only once. Sample: whole blood, taken in connection with sensitization to the hapten diphenylcyclopropenone (DPC). These receptors were obtained from a woman aged 30 to 39 with alopecia areata. Some clones in this sample may be carry-over from other donors' samples.

This clonotype was seen repeatedly, ten times or more. The chain has TRBV6-5 and TRBJ1-1, with D maybe TRBD1 (5 bases). The CDR3 totals 16 residues. Between the trimmed V and J ends, which lost 0 bases and 5 bases, there was a span of 16 bases. The V gene's germline CDR1 is MNHEY and CDR2 SVGAGI. DNA for the CDR3: TGTGCCAGCAGTTACTCGACGGGGACGACTCGGACTGAAGCTTTCTTT. It codes for CASSYSTGTTRTEAFF.

Ten or more counts support this clonotype. This sequence joins TRBV20-1 and TRBJ1-1, with TRBD1 matching 9 bases. The CDR3 is 14 amino acids. Germline V gene sequence: CDR1 DFQATT, CDR2 SNEGSKA (reference sequence). V shed 3 bases and J 7 bases; nucleotides not matched to a gene: 9. In DNA form, the CDR3 reads TGCAGTGCTAGGTCCACAGGGGGCGAGGATGAAGCTTTCTTT. This codes for CSARSTGGEDEAFF.

The sample holds many counts of this clonotype. The rearrangement uses TRBV2 and TRBJ2-7; D uncertain. This CDR3 is built from 14 residues. The V end lost 0 bases, the J end lost 6 bases, and 12 bases lay between the germline ends. CDR1 SNHLY and CDR2 FYNNEI come from the germline V gene. The CDR3 sequence: CASSEASAVSEQYF. The CDR3 bases are TGTGCCAGCAGTGAAGCGTCCGCGGTTAGCGAGCAGTACTTC.

This clonotype was found a few times. This chain connects TRBV18 to TRBJ2-3; no reliable D call. Trimming cost V 1 base and J 3 bases, with 5 bases left between them. The germline V gene encodes CDR1 KGHSH and CDR2 LQKENI. This CDR3 region has 13 residues. CDR3 in amino acids: CASSPLDTDTQYF. The DNA for the CDR3 is TGTGCCAGCTCACCACTCGATACAGATACGCAGTATTTT.

This clonotype has a handful of counts. The chain is built from TRBV20-1 and TRBJ2-2; 13 bases align to TRBD2. The CDR3 totals 15 residues. V shed 6 bases, J shed 6 bases, and the junction held 7 bases outside the gene matches. CDR1 and CDR2 from the germline V gene are DFQATT and SNEGSKA (reference sequence). CDR3 loop: CSAPGGLAGPGELFF. As DNA, the CDR3 is TGCAGTGCCCCCGGGGGACTAGCGGGGCCCGGGGAGCTGTTTTTT.

The sample holds many counts of this clonotype. The chain is built from TRBV20-1 and TRBJ2-7; tentatively, D is TRBD2 (7 bases). Germline loops: CDR1 DFQATT, CDR2 SNEGSKA (reference sequence). The CDR3 is 15 residues long. Trimming pared 0 bases from V and 2 bases from J, leaving 14 bases between. The CDR3 is CSARDGGGAPYEQYF. The CDR3 DNA sequence: TGCAGTGCTAGAGATGGGGGGGGGGCCCCCTACGAGCAGTACTTC.

The chain joins TRBV3-1 to TRBJ1-1; no clear D gene. Germline assignment: CDR1 LGHDT and CDR2 YNNKEL (reference sequence). The CDR3 is made up of 12 amino acids. V was cut by 3 bases and J by 2 bases, with 4 bases left in between. DNA of the CDR3: TGTGCCAGCAGCCACCAAAACACTGAAGCTTTCTTT. Residues: CASSHQNTEAFF. The complete variable domain, with remaining parts taken from reference TRBV3-1 and TRBJ1-1, reads DTAVSQTPKYLVTQMGNDKSIKCEQNLGHDTMYWYKQDSKKFLKIMFSYNNKELIINETVPNRFSPKSPDKAHLNLHINSLELGDSAVYFCASSHQNTEAFFGQGTRLTVV.

This clonotype was observed a few times. The CDR3 coding sequence is TGTGCCAGCAGCTCCCAGTGGGGCGGGGAGCTGTTTTTT. Amino acids: CASSSQWGGELFF. This rearrangement joins TRBV13 to TRBJ2-2, with D unclear. Germline V gives CDR1 PRHDT, CDR2 FYEKMQ (reference sequence). This CDR3 is 13 amino acids long. Trimming removed 4 bases at V and 7 bases at J, with 10 bases between.

This clonotype occurred many times. This chain connects TRBV29-1 to TRBJ1-2; D remains unclear. Germline assignment: CDR1 SQVTM and CDR2 ANQGSEA. The germline V and J ends were trimmed by 3 bases and 5 bases, with 13 bases remaining between them. This CDR3 region has 13 residues. The CDR3 nucleotides read TGCAGCGTTGATCCTGAGTCCGGGTATGGCTACACCTTC. This translates into CSVDPESGYGYTF.

This clonotype was seen repeatedly, ten times or more. This chain uses TRBV7-3 with TRBJ1-1; D gene ambiguous. Trimming took off 3 bases at V and 1 base at J, with 6 bases between the two ends. There are 13 residues in the CDR3. Per germline, CDR1 SGHTA and CDR2 FQGTGA. CDR3 bases: TGTGCCAGCAGCTTTTTCCGGAACACTGAAGCTTTCTTT. Amino acid sequence: CASSFFRNTEAFF.

The chain has TRBV20-1 and TRBJ1-2, with D unresolved. V was trimmed by 3 bases and J by 1 base, leaving 9 bases between them. The CDR3 totals 13 residues. The germline V gene encodes CDR1 DFQATT and CDR2 SNEGSKA (reference sequence). The CDR3, as DNA: TGCAGTGCTAGTCTTGGTTTTAACTATGGCTACACCTTC. Amino acids: CSASLGFNYGYTF.

In its sample, this clonotype was seen many times. CDR3 bases: TGTGCCTGGAGTACGGGGGGCCCCGGGGAGCTGTTTTTT. Translated, it gives CAWSTGGPGELFF. This chain links TRBV30 with TRBJ2-2; a possible D gene is TRBD2 (7 bases). CDR1 and CDR2 from the germline V gene are GTSNPN and SVGIG (reference sequence). V lost 2 bases to trimming and J lost 6 bases, with 10 bases between them. This CDR3 spans 13 amino acids.

The table lists this clonotype with many counts. The CDR3 nucleotides read TGTGCCAGCAGCTTGGGGATGCACAGCTCCTACAATGAGCAGTTCTTC. Translating it yields CASSLGMHSSYNEQFF. The V and J genes are TRBV5-5 and TRBJ2-1; D gene ambiguous. Germline lookup yields CDR1 SGHKS and CDR2 YYEKEE (reference sequence). V was pared by 0 bases and J by 0 bases, with 10 bases between. CDR3 length equals 16 residues. Looking up the rest from reference TRBV5-5 and TRBJ2-1 gives the full variable domain: DAGVTQSPTHLIKTRGQQVTLRCSPISGHKSVSWYQQVLGQGPQFIFQYYEKEERGRGNFPDRFSARQFPNYSSELNVNALLLGDSALYLCASSLGMHSSYNEQFFGPGTRLTVL.

This clonotype was seen many times. V and J are TRBV12-3 or TRBV12-4 and TRBJ2-5; 12 bases line up with TRBD2. After removal of 5 bases from V and 4 bases from J, the junction contained 8 bases not matched to a gene. The CDR3 spans 16 residues. The CDR3 nucleotides read TGTGCCAGCAGTCAAGACCTAGCGGGGGGGCCAGAGACCCAGTACTTC. Translated, it gives CASSQDLAGGPETQYF.

This clonotype came up many times. V and J are TRBV5-1 and TRBJ2-3; D is possibly TRBD1 (6 bases). Germline V CDR1 and CDR2: SGHRS, YFSETQ. The CDR3 spans 15 residues. Trimming took off 4 bases at V and 3 bases at J, with 15 bases between the two ends. CDR3 nucleotides: TGCGCCAGCAGCGCAGCCTCAGGGGTGACAGATACGCAGTATTTT. This codes for CASSAASGVTDTQYF.

This clonotype was seen only a few times. V is TRBV9 and J is TRBJ2-1; 10 nucleotides match TRBD2. With V trimmed by 1 base and J by 5 bases, 9 bases remained unmatched. The germline V gene encodes CDR1 SGDLS and CDR2 YYNGEE. The CDR3 contains 17 residues. The CDR3 DNA reads TGTGCCAGCAGCGTAACCGGGGGAGCGGGGGGGAACAATGAGCAGTTCTTC. It encodes CASSVTGGAGGNNEQFF. The whole variable domain, filled in from reference TRBV9 and TRBJ2-1, reads DSGVTQTPKHLITATGQRVTLRCSPRSGDLSVYWYQQSLDQGLQFLIQYYNGEERAKGNILERFSAQQFPDLHSELNLSSLELGDSALYFCASSVTGGAGGNNEQFFGPGTRLTVL.

This clonotype was counted between two and nine times. This chain links TRBV7-3 with TRBJ1-1; 8 bases are shared with TRBD1. The ends lost 0 bases at V and 8 bases at J; junction bases unmatched: 5. The germline CDR1 and CDR2 sequences are SGHTA and FQGTGA. This CDR3 has 14 residues. CDR3 sequence reads: CASSLTGTGREAFF. CDR3 nucleotide sequence: TGTGCCAGCAGCTTAACGGGGACAGGCCGAGAAGCTTTCTTT.

This clonotype was detected many times. The V gene is TRBV10-3, the J gene TRBJ2-6, with unresolved D. This CDR3 contains 13 residues. Germline CDR1 reads ENHRY; CDR2 reads SYGVKD. The V and J ends lost 10 bases and 0 bases respectively, with 7 bases between them. The CDR3 reads CATAASGANVLTF. In nucleotides, the CDR3 is TGTGCCACGGCGGCCTCTGGGGCCAACGTCCTGACTTTC.

In its sample, this clonotype was seen many times. This chain uses TRBV7-9 with TRBJ1-1; unclear D gene. CDR1 and CDR2 from the germline V gene are SEHNR and FQNEAQ (reference sequence). The CDR3 runs 13 residues. With 1 base removed from V and 1 base from J, the gap between germline ends came to 4 bases. The CDR3 DNA reads TGTGCCAGCAGCTTAGGCACGAACACTGAAGCTTTCTTT. This gives the protein CASSLGTNTEAFF.

At least ten counts were recorded for this clonotype. The chain employs TRBV27 and TRBJ2-7, with D unclear. V was clipped by 3 bases and J by 4 bases, with 13 bases between them. Germline V gene lookup returns CDR1 MNHEY and CDR2 SMNVEV (reference sequence). This CDR3 is 14 amino acids long. The CDR3 DNA follows: TGTGCCAGCAGTTTTTCGAACCTAGGATACGAGCAGTACTTC. Protein sequence: CASSFSNLGYEQYF.

This clonotype showed up just a few times. This sequence joins TRBV29-1 and TRBJ2-4; weak D call: TRBD2 (5 bases). The ends were cut back, 4 bases at V and 9 bases at J, with 22 bases in the middle. Germline CDR1 SQVTM, CDR2 ANQGSEA. This CDR3 region has 15 residues. The CDR3 sequence is CSVVTPARGWGIQYF. Here the CDR3 DNA reads TGCAGCGTTGTGACCCCCGCGAGAGGGTGGGGCATTCAGTACTTC.